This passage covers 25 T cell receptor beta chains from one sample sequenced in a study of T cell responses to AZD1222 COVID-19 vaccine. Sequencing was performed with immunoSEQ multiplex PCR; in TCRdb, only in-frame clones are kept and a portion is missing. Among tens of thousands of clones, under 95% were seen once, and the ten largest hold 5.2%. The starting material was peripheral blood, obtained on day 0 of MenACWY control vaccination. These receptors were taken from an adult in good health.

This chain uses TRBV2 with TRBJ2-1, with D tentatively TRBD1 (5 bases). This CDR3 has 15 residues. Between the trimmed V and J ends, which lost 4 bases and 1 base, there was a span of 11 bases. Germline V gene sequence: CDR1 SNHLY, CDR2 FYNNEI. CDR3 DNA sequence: TGTGCCAGCAGTGGGGCAGGGTATTCCTACAATGAGCAGTTCTTC. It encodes CASSGAGYSYNEQFF.

The DNA of the CDR3 is TGTGCCAGCAGTTGGGGACCCGACCTCGGTGAGCAGTTCTTC. The encoded protein is CASSWGPDLGEQFF. The chain links TRBV6-5 to TRBJ2-1; D possibly uses TRBD1 or TRBD2 (5 bases each). Between the trimmed V and J ends, which lost 4 bases and 9 bases, there was a span of 16 bases. Germline V gives CDR1 MNHEY, CDR2 SVGAGI. The CDR3 covers 14 residues.

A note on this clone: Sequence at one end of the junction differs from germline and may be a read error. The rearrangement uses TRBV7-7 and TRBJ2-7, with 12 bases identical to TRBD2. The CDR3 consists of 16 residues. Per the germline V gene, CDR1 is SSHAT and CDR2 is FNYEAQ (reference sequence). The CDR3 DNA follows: TGTGCTAGCAGCCCCCTGACTAGCGGGAGCTCCTACGAGCAGTACTTC. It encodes CASSPLTSGSSYEQYF.

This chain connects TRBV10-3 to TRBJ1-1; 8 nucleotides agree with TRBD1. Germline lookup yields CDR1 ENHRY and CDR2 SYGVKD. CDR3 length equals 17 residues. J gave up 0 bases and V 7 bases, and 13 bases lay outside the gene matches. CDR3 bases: TGTGCCATCATTGCAGGACAGGGCGGAGGGATGAACACTGAAGCTTTCTTT. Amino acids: CAIIAGQGGGMNTEAFF.

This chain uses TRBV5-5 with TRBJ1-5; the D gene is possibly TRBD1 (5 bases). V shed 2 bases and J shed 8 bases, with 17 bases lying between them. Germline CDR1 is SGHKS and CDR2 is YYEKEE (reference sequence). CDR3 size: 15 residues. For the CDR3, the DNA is TGTGCCAGCAGCTTCCAATCGGGGCCCACGGAGCCCCAGCATTTT. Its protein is CASSFQSGPTEPQHF.

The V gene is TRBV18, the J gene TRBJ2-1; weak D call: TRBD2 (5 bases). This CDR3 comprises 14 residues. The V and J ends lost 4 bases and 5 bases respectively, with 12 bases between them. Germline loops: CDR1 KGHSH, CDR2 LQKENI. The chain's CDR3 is CASSRRNGDNEQFF. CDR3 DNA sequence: TGTGCCAGCTCACGGAGGAACGGGGACAATGAGCAGTTCTTC.

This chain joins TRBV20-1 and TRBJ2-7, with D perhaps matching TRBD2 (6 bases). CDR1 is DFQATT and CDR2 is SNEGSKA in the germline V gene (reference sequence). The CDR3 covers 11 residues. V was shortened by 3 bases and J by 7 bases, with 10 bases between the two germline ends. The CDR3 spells CSARGRGEQYF. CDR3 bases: TGCAGTGCTAGGGGGCGGGGTGAGCAGTACTTC.

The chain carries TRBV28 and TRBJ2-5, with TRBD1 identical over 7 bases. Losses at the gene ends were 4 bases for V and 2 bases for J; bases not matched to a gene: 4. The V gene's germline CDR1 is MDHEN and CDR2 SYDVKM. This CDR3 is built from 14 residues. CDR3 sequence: CASSSGTVQETQYF. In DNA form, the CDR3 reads TGTGCCAGCAGTTCGGGGACAGTACAAGAGACCCAGTACTTC.

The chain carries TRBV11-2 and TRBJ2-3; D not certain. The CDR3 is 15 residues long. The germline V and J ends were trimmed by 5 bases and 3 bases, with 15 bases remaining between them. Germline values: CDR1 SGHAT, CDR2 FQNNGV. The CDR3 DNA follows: TGTGCCAGCAGCACCCGAGCCCACGGGACAGATACGCAGTATTTT. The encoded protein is CASSTRAHGTDTQYF.

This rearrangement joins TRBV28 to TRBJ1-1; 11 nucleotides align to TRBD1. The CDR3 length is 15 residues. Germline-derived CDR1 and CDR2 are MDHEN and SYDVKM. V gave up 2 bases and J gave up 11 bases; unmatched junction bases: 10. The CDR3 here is CASSLAGTGGRQAFF. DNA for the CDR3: TGTGCCAGCAGTTTAGCCGGGACAGGGGGTAGGCAGGCTTTCTTT.

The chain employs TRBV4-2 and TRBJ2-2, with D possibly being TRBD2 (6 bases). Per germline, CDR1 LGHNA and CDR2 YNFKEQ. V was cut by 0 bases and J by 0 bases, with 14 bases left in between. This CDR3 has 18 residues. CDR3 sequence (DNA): TGTGCCAGCAGCCAAGATGGGCGGGATCGCCCGAACACCGGGGAGCTGTTTTTT. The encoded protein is CASSQDGRDRPNTGELFF.

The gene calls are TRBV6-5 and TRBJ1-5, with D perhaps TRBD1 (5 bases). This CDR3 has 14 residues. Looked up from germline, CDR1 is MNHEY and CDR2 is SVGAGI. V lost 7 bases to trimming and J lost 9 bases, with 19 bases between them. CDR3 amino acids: CASTSGPGVSPQHF. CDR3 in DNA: TGTGCCAGCACTTCGGGACCGGGAGTGTCGCCCCAGCATTTT.

CDR3 amino acids: CASSSLGQGSYEQYF. In DNA form, the CDR3 reads TGCGCCAGCAGCTCGTTGGGACAGGGATCCTACGAGCAGTACTTC. The J gene is TRBJ2-7, the V gene TRBV5-1; 9 nucleotides line up with TRBD1. From germline, CDR1 is SGHRS and CDR2 YFSETQ. The CDR3 has 15 residues. V trimming: 3 bases; J trimming: 1 base; junction bases outside the gene matches: 5. The variable domain in full, with the rest retrieved from reference TRBV5-1 and TRBJ2-7, is KAGVTQTPRYLIKTRGQQVTLSCSPISGHRSVSWYQQTPGQGLQFLFEYFSETQRNKGNFPGRFSGRQFSNSRSEMNVSTLELGDSALYLCASSSLGQGSYEQYFGPGTRLTVT.

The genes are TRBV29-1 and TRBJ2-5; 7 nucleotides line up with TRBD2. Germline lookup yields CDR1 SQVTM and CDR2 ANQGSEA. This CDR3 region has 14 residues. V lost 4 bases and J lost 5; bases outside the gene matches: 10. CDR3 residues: CSVGREPAQETQYF. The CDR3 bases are TGCAGCGTTGGGCGGGAGCCTGCCCAGGAGACCCAGTACTTC.

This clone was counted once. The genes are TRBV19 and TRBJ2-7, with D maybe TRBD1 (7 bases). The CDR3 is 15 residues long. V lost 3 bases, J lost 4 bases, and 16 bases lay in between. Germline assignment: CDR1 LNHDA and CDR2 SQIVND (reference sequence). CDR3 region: CASSMWGGQEYEQYF. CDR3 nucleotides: TGTGCCAGTAGTATGTGGGGAGGACAGGAATACGAGCAGTACTTC. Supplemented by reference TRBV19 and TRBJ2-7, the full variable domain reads DGGITQSPKYLFRKEGQNVTLSCEQNLNHDAMYWYRQDPGQGLRLIYYSQIVNDFQKGDIAEGYSVSREKKESFPLTVTSAQKNPTAFYLCASSMWGGQEYEQYFGPGTRLTVT.

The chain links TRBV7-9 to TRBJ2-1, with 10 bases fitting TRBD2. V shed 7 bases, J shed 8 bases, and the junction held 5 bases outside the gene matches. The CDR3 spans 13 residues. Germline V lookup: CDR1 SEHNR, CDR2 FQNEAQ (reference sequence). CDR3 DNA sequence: TGTGCCAGCAAAGCCGGGACTAGCGATGAGCAGTTCTTC. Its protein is CASKAGTSDEQFF.

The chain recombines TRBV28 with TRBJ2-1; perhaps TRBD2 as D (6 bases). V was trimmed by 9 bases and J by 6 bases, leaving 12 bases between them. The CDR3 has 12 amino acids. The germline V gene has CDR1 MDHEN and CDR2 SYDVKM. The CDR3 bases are TGTGCCAGTTGTGCGGAGGGCAATGAGCAGTTCTTC. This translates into CASCAEGNEQFF.

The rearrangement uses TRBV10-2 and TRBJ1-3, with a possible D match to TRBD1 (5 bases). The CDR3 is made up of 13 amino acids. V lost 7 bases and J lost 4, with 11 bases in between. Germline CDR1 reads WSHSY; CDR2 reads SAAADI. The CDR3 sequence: CASTRGDGNTIYF. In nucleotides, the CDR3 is TGCGCCAGCACCCGGGGGGACGGAAACACCATATATTTT.

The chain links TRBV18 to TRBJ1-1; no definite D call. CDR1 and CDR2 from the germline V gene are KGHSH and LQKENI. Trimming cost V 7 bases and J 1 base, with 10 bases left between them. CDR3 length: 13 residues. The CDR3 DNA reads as TGTGCCAGCTATGGGGAAGCGAACACTGAAGCTTTCTTT. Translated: CASYGEANTEAFF.

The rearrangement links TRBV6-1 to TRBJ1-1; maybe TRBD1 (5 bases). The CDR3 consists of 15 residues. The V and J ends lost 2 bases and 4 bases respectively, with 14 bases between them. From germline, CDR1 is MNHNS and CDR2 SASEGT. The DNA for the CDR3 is TGTGCCAGCAGTGAAAGGATGTGGGGGTTCACTGAAGCTTTCTTT. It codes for CASSERMWGFTEAFF.

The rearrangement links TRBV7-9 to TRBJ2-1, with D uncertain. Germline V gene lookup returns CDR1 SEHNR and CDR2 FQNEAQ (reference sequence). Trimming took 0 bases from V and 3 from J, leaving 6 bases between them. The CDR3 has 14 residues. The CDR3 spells CASSLAPNYNEQFF. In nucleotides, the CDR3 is TGTGCCAGCAGCTTAGCGCCCAACTACAATGAGCAGTTCTTC.

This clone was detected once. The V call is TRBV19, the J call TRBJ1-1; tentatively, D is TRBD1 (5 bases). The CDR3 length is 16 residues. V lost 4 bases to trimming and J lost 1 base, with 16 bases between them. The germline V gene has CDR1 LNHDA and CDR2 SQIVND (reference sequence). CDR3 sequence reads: CASSTIPGRGNTEAFF. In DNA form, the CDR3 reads TGTGCCAGTAGTACAATCCCAGGGAGAGGGAACACTGAAGCTTTCTTT.

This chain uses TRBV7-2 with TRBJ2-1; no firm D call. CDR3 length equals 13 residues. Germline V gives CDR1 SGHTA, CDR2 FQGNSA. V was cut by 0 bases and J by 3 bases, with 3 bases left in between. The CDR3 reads CASSLASYNEQFF. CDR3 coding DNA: TGTGCCAGCAGCTTAGCTAGCTACAATGAGCAGTTCTTC.

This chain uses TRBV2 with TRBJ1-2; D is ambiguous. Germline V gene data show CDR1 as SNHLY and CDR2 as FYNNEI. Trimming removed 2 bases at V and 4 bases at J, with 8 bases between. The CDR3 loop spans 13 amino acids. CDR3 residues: CASSELGSYGYTF. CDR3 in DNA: TGTGCCAGCAGTGAACTCGGGTCCTATGGCTACACCTTC.

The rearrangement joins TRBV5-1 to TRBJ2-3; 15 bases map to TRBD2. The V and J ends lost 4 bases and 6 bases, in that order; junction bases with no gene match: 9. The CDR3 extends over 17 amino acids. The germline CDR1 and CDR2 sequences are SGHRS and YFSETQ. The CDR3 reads CASSPGLAGGQGDTQYF. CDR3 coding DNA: TGCGCCAGCAGCCCCGGACTAGCGGGAGGGCAGGGGGATACGCAGTATTTT.